The clone carrying this T cell receptor (beta chain) was observed a few times. Its matching antigen is unknown. Sequence at one end of the junction differs from germline and may be a read error. The record originates from a study of T cells in Graves' hyperthyroidism and ophthalmopathy. General study results and limits: Blood also held most thyroid clonotypes expanded beyond 0.001. Ophthalmopathy cases were set apart from stable hyperthyroidism by a 13 V-J model.

CDR1 and CDR2 (germline): LGHDT, YNNKEL (reference sequence). The CDR3 sequence is 14 residues long. From RNA transcripts, TCR beta CDR3 regions were amplified. With the HTBI primer set, the TCR CDR3 went through a first round of RT-PCR. TCRdb itself ran the multiplex PCR reads through MiXCR, one entry per CDR3 protein. The data contain 700,000 or so distinct CDR3 sequences, over 15% of them seen just once; the ten biggest clones take up approximately 8%. Sequenced: blood. This TCR was recovered from a young man with Graves' hyperthyroidism. The chain couples TRBV3-1 to TRBJ2-7; tentatively, D is TRBD2 (5 bases). The CDR3 region is CASSQLSGTYEQCF. The CDR3 bases are TGTGCCAGCAGCCAACTCAGCGGAACCTACGAGCAGTGCTTC.